This T cell receptor (beta chain) emerged from a study of lymphopenia after photon versus proton radiotherapy. Points from the study as a whole: Relative stability marked proton patients; photon patients lost diversity and naive cells.

Method: immunoSEQ multiplex PCR; TCRdb's copy keeps in-frame clones and lacks some. Of about 42,000 clones in the sample, under 85% were seen once. V shed 5 bases and J shed 8 bases, with 12 bases lying between them. The CDR3 has 13 residues. The germline CDR1 and CDR2 sequences are MDHEN and SYDVKM. In regard to this clone: No antigen is known for it.

The sequencing here drew on peripheral blood, taken from a patient treated with proton-based radiotherapy. This sequence was found in a woman in her seventies with pancreatic cancer. The chain links TRBV28 to TRBJ1-4; D is unresolved. The CDR3 protein is CASSTPPFEKLFF. Here the CDR3 DNA reads TGTGCCAGCAGTACACCCCCCTTCGAAAAACTGTTTTTT.